This note documents a single TCR beta chain sequence. Positively selected for CCR7, the CD45RO-negative cells used as naive CD8 cells excluded terminally differentiated effector memory CD45RA+ cells. Deep was the level used in running the assay. Sequencing was performed with immunoSEQ multiplex PCR; in TCRdb, only in-frame clones are kept and a portion is missing. The sample includes around 2.1 million clones, approximately 94% of them seen just once. The data were obtained in a study of shared clonotypes between healthy human individuals. The CDR3 has 14 amino acids. Germline V gene sequence: CDR1 SGDLS, CDR2 YYNGEE. The ends were cut back, 6 bases at V and 9 bases at J, with 19 bases in the middle.

This clonotype was obtained from a man younger than 30 in good health. Some clones in this sample may be carry-over from other donors' samples. Specimen: naive CD8+ T cells from PBMCs. The chain uses TRBV9 and TRBJ2-1, with TRBD2 as a possible D gene (6 bases). The CDR3 bases are TGTGCCAGCAACAACGGAGGGAGTTACGGTGAGCAGTTCTTC. It translates to CASNNGGSYGEQFF. Full variable domain (remainder filled in from reference TRBV9 and TRBJ2-1): DSGVTQTPKHLITATGQRVTLRCSPRSGDLSVYWYQQSLDQGLQFLIQYYNGEERAKGNILERFSAQQFPDLHSELNLSSLELGDSALYFCASNNGGSYGEQFFGPGTRLTVL.